The T cell receptor (beta chain) described here comes from a study of technical replicates of blood from a handful of donors. Germline assignment: CDR1 SGHTA and CDR2 FQGTGA. The junction had 8 bases not matched to a gene; V was cut back by 5 bases and J by 4 bases. The length of the CDR3 is 15 residues. Libraries were prepared by immunoSEQ multiplex PCR; TCRdb keeps only in-frame clonotypes and omits some of them. This sample carries roughly 50,000 clones, 93% of them seen once, and the ten largest clones take around 4.2%. The chain employs TRBV7-3 and TRBJ2-3, with 8 bases fitting TRBD1. The TCR sequence derives from a human donor in good health. Some clones in this sample may be carry-over from other donors' samples. Sequencing was performed on PBMCs. In DNA, the CDR3 is TGTGCCAGCAGCGGTGGCAGGGGGCTGGCAGATACGCAGTATTTT. Protein sequence: CASSGGRGLADTQYF. The full variable domain, in which reference TRBV7-3 and TRBJ2-3 provide the parts outside the CDR3, is GAGVSQTPSNKVTEKGKYVELRCDPISGHTALYWYRQSLGQGPEFLIYFQGTGAADDSGLPNDRFFAVRPEGSVSTLKIQRTERGDSAVYLCASSGGRGLADTQYFGPGTRLTVL.